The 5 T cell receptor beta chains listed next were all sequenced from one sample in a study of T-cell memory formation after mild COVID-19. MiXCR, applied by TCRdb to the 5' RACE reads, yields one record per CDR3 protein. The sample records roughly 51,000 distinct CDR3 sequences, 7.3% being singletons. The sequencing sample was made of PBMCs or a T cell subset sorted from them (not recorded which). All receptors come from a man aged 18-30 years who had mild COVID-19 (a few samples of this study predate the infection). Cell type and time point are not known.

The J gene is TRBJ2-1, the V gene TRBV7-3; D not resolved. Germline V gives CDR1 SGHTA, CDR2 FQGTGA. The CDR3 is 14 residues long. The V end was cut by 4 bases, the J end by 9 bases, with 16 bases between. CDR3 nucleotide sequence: TGTGCCAGCAGCTCTGACGGGTTAGGCGGTGAGCAGTTCTTC. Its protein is CASSSDGLGGEQFF.

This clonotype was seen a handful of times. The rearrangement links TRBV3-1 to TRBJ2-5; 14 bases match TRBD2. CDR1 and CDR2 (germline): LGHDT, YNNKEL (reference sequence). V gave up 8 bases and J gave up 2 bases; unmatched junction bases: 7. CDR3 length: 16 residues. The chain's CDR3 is CASRTSGGILQETQYF. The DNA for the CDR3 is TGTGCCAGCCGGACTAGCGGGGGGATACTGCAAGAGACCCAGTACTTC.

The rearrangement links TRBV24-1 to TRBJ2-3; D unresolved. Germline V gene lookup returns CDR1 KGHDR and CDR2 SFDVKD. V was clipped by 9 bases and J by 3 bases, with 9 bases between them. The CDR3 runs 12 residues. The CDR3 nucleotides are TGTGCCACCGGTGGGCAAACAGATACGCAGTATTTT. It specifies CATGGQTDTQYF.

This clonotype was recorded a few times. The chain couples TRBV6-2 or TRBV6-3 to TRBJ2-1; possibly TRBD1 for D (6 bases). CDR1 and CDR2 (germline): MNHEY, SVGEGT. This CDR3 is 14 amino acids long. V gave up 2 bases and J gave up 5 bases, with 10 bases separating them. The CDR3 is CASSYDRSNNEQFF. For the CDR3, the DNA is TGTGCCAGCAGTTACGACAGGAGCAACAATGAGCAGTTCTTC.

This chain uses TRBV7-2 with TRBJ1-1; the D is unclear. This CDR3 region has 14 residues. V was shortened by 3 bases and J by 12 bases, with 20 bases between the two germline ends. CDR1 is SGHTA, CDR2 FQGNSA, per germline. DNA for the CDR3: TGTGCCAGCAGCTTCGGACGGATTACACTGAGGTCTTTCTTT. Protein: CASSFGRITLRSFF.